This T cell receptor beta chain stems from a study of regulatory T cells in long-lasting Graves disease. The time point here: newly diagnosed GD, antithyroid drugs for less than 3 months. Extracted RNA from PBMCs served as the source of the TCR library. Library construction for TCR beta used iRepertoire HTBI primers and Arm-PCR of CDR3 regions. TCRdb recomputed calls from the multiplex PCR reads with MiXCR, one row per CDR3 protein. This table has about 400,000 distinct CDR3 sequences, about 15% appearing once. The V gene end was trimmed by 6 bases and the J gene end by 2 bases; junction bases not matched to a gene: 7. This CDR3 is built from 15 residues. Germline lookup yields CDR1 SGHVS and CDR2 FQNEAQ. These data also featured in a second study, about T cells in Graves' hyperthyroidism and ophthalmopathy. That paper adds: The model identified upcoming ophthalmopathy a median approximately seven months ahead of onset.

The chain has TRBV7-8 and TRBJ2-3; 8 bases map to TRBD1. This receptor was obtained from a middle-aged woman with Graves disease. This specimen consisted of peripheral blood mononuclear cells (PBMCs), obtained at new diagnosis, from a patient treated with antithyroid drugs. This chain's CDR3 is CASRDGQGNTDTQYF. The CDR3 DNA reads TGTGCCAGCAGGGATGGACAGGGTAACACAGATACGCAGTATTTT.